The clone carrying this T cell receptor (beta chain) was picked up one time. Its antigen is not known. This sample was taken from a study of CD8 T cells in ankylosing spondylitis. Study-level points and caveats: Disease-linked clones were reportedly significantly enriched in matched ankylosing spondylitis synovial fluid. In ankylosing spondylitis blood, a motif of seven to nine highly homologous TCR beta variants appeared characteristic.

CDR3 length equals 15 residues. V gave up 2 bases and J gave up 4 bases, with 14 bases separating them. Germline CDR1 reads MDHEN; CDR2 reads SYDVKM. TCRdb re-derived calls from the 5' RACE reads in MiXCR, one entry per CDR3 protein. The table has about 840,000 distinct CDR3 sequences, about 10% seen once. This sequence originates from a male donor with ankylosing spondylitis. Input material: blood, either unsorted or a sorted T cell fraction (not recorded which). The V and J genes are TRBV28 and TRBJ1-1; D is unresolved. In nucleotides, the CDR3 is TGTGCCAGCAGTTTAGGTTTTACGAGGGCCACTGAAGCTTTCTTT. This translates into CASSLGFTRATEAFF.